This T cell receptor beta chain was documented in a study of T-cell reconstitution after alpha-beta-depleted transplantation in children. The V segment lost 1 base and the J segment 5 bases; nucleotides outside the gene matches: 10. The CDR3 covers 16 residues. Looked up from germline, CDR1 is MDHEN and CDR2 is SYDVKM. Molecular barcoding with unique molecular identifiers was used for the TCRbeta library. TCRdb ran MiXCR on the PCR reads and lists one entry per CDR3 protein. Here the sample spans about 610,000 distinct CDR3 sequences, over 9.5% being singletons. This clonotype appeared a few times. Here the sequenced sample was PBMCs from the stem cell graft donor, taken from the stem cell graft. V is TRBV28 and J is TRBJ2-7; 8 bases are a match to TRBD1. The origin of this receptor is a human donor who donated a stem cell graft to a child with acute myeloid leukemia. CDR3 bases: TGTGCCAGCAGTTTATCGCTCCCGGGACAGGTAGACGAGCAGTACTTC. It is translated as CASSLSLPGQVDEQYF.